These T cell receptor beta chains were read from a single sample in a study of T cell responses to AZD1222 COVID-19 vaccine. Repertoires were generated with immunoSEQ multiplex PCR, while TCRdb's copy carries only in-frame clones and drops some. The sample contains roughly 100,000 clones, roughly 84% of which appear only once. Sequencing used peripheral blood, obtained on day 0 of AZD1222 vaccination. The receptors shown here come from an adult in good health. The CDR3 runs from the conserved cysteine through the conserved F or W. Each record gives: D gene, J gene, clone size, V gene, CDR3 DNA, CDR3 protein. A D gene is named only where the DNA matches it firmly. For some rows the clone size is stated as once, few or many, or as a class when expanded; others skip it.

TRBD2 | TRBJ2-7 | - | TRBV27 | TGTGCCAGCAGTTTAGGTCCCGGGAGGGCGGAGGAGCAGTACTTC | CASSLGPGRAEEQYF
TRBD1 | TRBJ2-7 | - | TRBV4-2 | TGTGCCAGCAGCCCCCGGACAGGGAAGTACGAGCAGTACTTC | CASSPRTGKYEQYF
TRBD1 | TRBJ2-7 | - | TRBV5-4 | TGTGCCAGCAGGCGGGACAGGGTTTCCGAGCAGTACTTC | CASRRDRVSEQYF
- | TRBJ2-2 | once | TRBV5-6 | TGTGCCAGCAGGGCGCTAGCACCAAACACCGGGGAGCTGTTTTTT | CASRALAPNTGELFF
- | TRBJ2-6 | once | TRBV24-1 | TGTGCCACCAGGCCCTCGGGGGACTCTGGGGCCAACGTCCTGACTTTC | CATRPSGDSGANVLTF
- | TRBJ2-1 | - | TRBV6-5 | TGTGCCAGCGCCGTTAGTGGCTCCTACAATGAGCAGTTCTTC | CASAVSGSYNEQFF
TRBD1 | TRBJ1-4 | - | TRBV19 | TGTGCCAGTAGTATGTTTTCGGGACAGGGGGAAGAAAAACTGTTTTTT | CASSMFSGQGEEKLFF
- | TRBJ2-5 | - | TRBV6-2/TRBV6-3 | TGTGCCAGCAGTTACTCGACGGCAGGGGATCAGACCCAGTACTTC | CASSYSTAGDQTQYF
TRBD2 | TRBJ2-3 | - | TRBV5-1 | TGCGCCAGCAGCTTGGCAACTAGCGGCACAGATACGCAGTATTTT | CASSLATSGTDTQYF
- | TRBJ2-2 | few | TRBV6-6 | TGTGCCAGCAGTTCTCCACCTTCGTGGGAGCTGTTTTTT | CASSSPPSWELFF
- | TRBJ1-2 | - | TRBV15 | TGTGCCACCAGCAGAGTCGGGTCTCACTATGGCTACACCTTC | CATSRVGSHYGYTF
- | TRBJ1-1 | once | TRBV11-2 | TGTGCCAGCAGCTCACAGCCGAACACTGAAGCTTTCTTT | CASSSQPNTEAFF
- | TRBJ1-5 | - | TRBV19 | TGTGCCAGTAGTATAGGTTTTGCAGGTCAGCCCCAGCATTTT | CASSIGFAGQPQHF
- | TRBJ2-4 | - | TRBV28 | TGTGCCAGCAGTTTACAGGGGACAACATGGGGATTAGCCAAAAACATTCAGTACTTC | CASSLQGTTWGLAKNIQYF
TRBD1 | TRBJ2-1 | - | TRBV3-1/TRBV3-2 | TGTGCCAGCAGCTACAGGGGAATCGATGAGCAGTTCTTC | CASSYRGIDEQFF
- | TRBJ2-2 | - | TRBV6-5 | TGTGCCAGCAGTTACTCGGACACGACGAACACCGGGGAGCTGTTTTTT | CASSYSDTTNTGELFF
- | TRBJ2-4 | - | TRBV7-9 | TGTGCCAGCAGCCCCTCGGGAAACATTCAGTACTTC | CASSPSGNIQYF
- | TRBJ1-1 | - | TRBV15 | TGTGCCACCAGCAGAAATAAGGGGGGGGCCACTGAAGCTTTCTTT | CATSRNKGGATEAFF
- | TRBJ1-4 | - | TRBV18 | TGTGCCAGCTCACCAAACAGGGCAGGGACAACAACTAATGAAAAACTGTTTTTT | CASSPNRAGTTTNEKLFF
- | TRBJ1-6 | - | TRBV4-3 | TGCGCCAGCAGCCAAGAACCCCCAGGCAGGGGTAATTCACCCCTCCACTTT | CASSQEPPGRGNSPLHF
TRBD1 | TRBJ1-2 | - | TRBV18 | TGTGCCAGCTCACCGGACAGGGGGCCCTATGGCTACACCTTC | CASSPDRGPYGYTF
- | TRBJ2-2 | - | TRBV20-1 | TGCAGTGCTAGTAGCGGTTTCGACACCGGGGAGCTGTTTTTT | CSASSGFDTGELFF
TRBD2 | TRBJ2-7 | - | TRBV7-9 | TGTGCCAGCAGCTCCGGACTAGGTCTCTGGGACGAGCAGTACTTC | CASSSGLGLWDEQYF
TRBD1 | TRBJ1-5 | - | TRBV18 | TGTGCCAGCTCACCACAAAATGGCAGGGGGCTTTTAAGAAGCAATCAGCCCCAGCATTTT | CASSPQNGRGLLRSNQPQHF
TRBD2 | TRBJ2-7 | - | TRBV29-1 | TGCAGCGTCCCCGGACTAGCAAGCTCGGGTGAGCAGTACTTC | CSVPGLASSGEQYF